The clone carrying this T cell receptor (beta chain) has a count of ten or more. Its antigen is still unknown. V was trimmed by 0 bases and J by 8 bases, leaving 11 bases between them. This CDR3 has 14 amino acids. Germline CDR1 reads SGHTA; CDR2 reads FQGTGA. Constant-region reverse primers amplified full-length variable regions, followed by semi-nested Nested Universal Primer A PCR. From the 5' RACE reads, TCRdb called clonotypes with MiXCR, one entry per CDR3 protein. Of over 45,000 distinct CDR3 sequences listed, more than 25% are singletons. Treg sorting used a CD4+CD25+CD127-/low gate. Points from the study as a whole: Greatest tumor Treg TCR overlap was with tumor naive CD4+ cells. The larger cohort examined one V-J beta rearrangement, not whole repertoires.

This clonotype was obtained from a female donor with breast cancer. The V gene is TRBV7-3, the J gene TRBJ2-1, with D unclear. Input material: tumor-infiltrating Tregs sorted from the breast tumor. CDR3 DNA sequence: TGTGCCAGCAGCTTAACTCGGATTGGGGATGAGCAGTTCTTC. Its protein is CASSLTRIGDEQFF.